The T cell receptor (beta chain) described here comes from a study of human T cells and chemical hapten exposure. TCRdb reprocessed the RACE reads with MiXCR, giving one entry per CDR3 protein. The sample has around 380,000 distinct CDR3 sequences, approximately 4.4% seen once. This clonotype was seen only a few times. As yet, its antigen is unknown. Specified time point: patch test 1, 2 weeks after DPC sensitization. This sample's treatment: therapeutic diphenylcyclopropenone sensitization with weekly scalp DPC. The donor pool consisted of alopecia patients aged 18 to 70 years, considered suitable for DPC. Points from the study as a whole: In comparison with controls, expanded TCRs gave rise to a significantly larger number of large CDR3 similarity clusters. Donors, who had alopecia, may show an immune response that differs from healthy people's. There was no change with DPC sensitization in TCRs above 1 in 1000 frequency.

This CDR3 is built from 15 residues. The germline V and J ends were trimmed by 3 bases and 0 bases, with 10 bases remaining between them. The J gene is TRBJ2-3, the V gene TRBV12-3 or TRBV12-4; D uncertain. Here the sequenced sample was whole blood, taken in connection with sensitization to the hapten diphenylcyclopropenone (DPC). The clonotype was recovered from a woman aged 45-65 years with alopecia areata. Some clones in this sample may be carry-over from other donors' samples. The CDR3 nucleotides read TGTGCCAGCAGTTTCGACTTCCCTAGCACAGATACGCAGTATTTT. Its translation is CASSFDFPSTDTQYF.